Here is one T cell receptor (beta chain) with its context. Its antigen remains unknown. Sequenced by immunoSEQ multiplex PCR; TCRdb stores in-frame clones only, minus some. This sample yields about 31,000 clones, of which about three quarters are seen a single time; nearly 3.5% belongs to the top ten. The record originates from a study of CD4 T cells in relation to SARS-CoV-2 and coronaviruses. This CDR3 spans 18 amino acids. CDR1 and CDR2 (germline): SGHTS, YDEGEE. Trimming took 4 bases from V and 5 from J; bases not matched to a gene: 14. This receptor was obtained from an adult with COVID-19. The sample taken for sequencing was memory CD4+ T cells from PBMCs, cultured in vitro. V and J are TRBV5-8 and TRBJ1-4; 10 bases line up with TRBD1. CDR3 in amino acids: CASSHGTGAEVLNEKLFF. The CDR3 DNA sequence: TGTGCCAGCAGCCATGGGACAGGGGCTGAGGTCCTAAATGAAAAACTGTTTTTT.